This TCR beta chain derives from a study of cytomegalovirus exposure and HLA in healthy donors. To note about this clone: No antigen is known for it.

Germline CDR1 and CDR2: LNHDA and SQIVND (reference sequence). V was pared by 3 bases and J by 10 bases, with 8 bases of the junction left unmatched. The CDR3 loop spans 13 amino acids. PCR was performed using 60 Vbeta and 13 Jbeta primers. How the authors handled the data: An analysis that came later counted roughly 80 million unique TCR beta chains, about 10 million shared. TCRdb's table, derived via immunoSEQ multiplex PCR, lists solely in-frame clones and lacks some. Clonal size and the V and J genes are those of that table, whereas D and trimming came from the DNA. The sample shows around 98,000 clones, approximately 79% of them seen only once. Findings and limits, study-wide: A later analysis revealed that TCR association rates differed between HLA loci, peaking at DRB1 and bottoming out at HLA-C. Accurate prediction of HLA-A and HLA-B alleles (for most subjects) was reportedly achieved from TCR beta sequences.

The rearrangement joins TRBV19 to TRBJ1-1; 7 nucleotides align to TRBD1. The specimen sequenced was PBMCs. The source is a woman in her thirties or forties in good health and CMV-seronegative. This CDR3 is CASSIEGAVGAFF. DNA of the CDR3: TGTGCCAGTAGTATCGAGGGGGCGGTGGGAGCTTTCTTT.